This T cell receptor (beta chain) was obtained from a study of blood T cell repertoires in COVID-19. At the level of the study: The study drew acute and convalescent COVID-19 samples from the United States, Italy and Spain. The cDNA or gDNA used as material had been derived from T cells, B-cell-depleted T cells, or PBMCs.

Germline-derived CDR1 and CDR2 are SNHLY and FYNNEI. The CDR3 has 17 amino acids. V gave up 6 bases and J gave up 0 bases, with 15 bases separating them. Here immunoSEQ multiplex PCR was the method, and the copy in TCRdb shows in-frame clones only, minus some. The sample includes under 15,000 clones, around 73% of them seen just once. The origin of this receptor is a human donor in a cohort sampled during active COVID-19. The specimen was peripheral blood. The genes are TRBV2 and TRBJ2-6; the D is unclear. The CDR3 DNA follows: TGTGCCAGCAGCGGCCCAGGCCAACTCTCTGGGGCCAACGTCCTGACTTTC. It codes for CASSGPGQLSGANVLTF.